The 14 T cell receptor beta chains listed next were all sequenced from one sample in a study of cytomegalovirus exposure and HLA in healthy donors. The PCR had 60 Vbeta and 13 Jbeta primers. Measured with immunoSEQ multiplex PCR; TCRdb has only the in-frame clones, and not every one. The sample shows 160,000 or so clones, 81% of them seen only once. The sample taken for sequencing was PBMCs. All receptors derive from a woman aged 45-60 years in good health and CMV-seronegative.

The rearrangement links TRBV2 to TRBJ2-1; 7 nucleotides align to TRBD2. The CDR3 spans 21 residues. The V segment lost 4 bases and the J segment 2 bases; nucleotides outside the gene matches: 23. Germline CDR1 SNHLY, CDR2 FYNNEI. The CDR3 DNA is TGTGCCAGCAGTGCCCCCTCCGGGCCCGGAGGGAGGGAGGGCACCTACAATGAGCAGTTCTTC. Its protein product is CASSAPSGPGGREGTYNEQFF.

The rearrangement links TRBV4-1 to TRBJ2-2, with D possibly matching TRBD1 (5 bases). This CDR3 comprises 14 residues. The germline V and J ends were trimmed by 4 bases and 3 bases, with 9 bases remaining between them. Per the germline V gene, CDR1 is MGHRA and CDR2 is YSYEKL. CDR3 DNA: TGCGCCAGCAGCCTGCAGGGTTACACCGGGGAGCTGTTTTTT. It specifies CASSLQGYTGELFF.

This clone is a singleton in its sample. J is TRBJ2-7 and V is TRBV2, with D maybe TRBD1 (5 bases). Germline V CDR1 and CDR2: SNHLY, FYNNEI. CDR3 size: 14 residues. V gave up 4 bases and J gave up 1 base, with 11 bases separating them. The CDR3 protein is CASSGAGHSYEQYF. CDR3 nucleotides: TGTGCCAGCAGTGGGGCAGGGCATTCCTACGAGCAGTACTTC.

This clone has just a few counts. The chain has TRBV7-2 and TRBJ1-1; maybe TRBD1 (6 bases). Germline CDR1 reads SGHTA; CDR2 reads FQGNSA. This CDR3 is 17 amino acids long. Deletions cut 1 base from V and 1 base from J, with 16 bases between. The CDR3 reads CASSLEKQGWRNTEAFF. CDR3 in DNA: TGTGCCAGCAGCTTAGAAAAGCAGGGGTGGAGGAACACTGAAGCTTTCTTT.

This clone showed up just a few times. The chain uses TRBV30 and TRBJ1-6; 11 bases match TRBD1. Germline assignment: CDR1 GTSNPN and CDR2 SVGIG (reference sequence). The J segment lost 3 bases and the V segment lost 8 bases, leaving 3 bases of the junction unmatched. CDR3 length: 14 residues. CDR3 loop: CAGTGGNYNSPLHF. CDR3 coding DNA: TGTGCCGGGACAGGGGGGAACTATAATTCACCCCTCCACTTT. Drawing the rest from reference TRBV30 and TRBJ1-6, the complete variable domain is SQTIHQWPATLVQPVGSPLSLECTVEGTSNPNLYWYRQAAGRGLQLLFYSVGIGQISSEVPQNLSASRPQDRQFILSSKKLLLSDSGFYLCAGTGGNYNSPLHFGNGTRLTVT.

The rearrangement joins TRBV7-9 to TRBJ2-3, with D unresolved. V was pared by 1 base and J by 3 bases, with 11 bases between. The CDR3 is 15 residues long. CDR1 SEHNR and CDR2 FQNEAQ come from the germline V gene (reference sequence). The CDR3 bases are TGTGCCAGCAGCTTAGAGTCTCCCGGGACAGATACGCAGTATTTT. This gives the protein CASSLESPGTDTQYF.

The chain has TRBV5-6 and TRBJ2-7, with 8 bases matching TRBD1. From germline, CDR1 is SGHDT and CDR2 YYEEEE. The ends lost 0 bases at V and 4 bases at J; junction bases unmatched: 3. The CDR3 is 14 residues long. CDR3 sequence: CASSLGRGRYEQYF. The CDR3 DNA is TGTGCCAGCAGCTTGGGCAGGGGGCGGTACGAGCAGTACTTC.

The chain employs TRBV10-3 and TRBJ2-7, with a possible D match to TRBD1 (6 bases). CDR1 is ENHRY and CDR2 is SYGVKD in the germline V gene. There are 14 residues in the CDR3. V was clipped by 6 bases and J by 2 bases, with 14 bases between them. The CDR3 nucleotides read TGTGCCATCAGCTCGACAGGTTCCCCCTACGAGCAGTACTTC. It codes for CAISSTGSPYEQYF.

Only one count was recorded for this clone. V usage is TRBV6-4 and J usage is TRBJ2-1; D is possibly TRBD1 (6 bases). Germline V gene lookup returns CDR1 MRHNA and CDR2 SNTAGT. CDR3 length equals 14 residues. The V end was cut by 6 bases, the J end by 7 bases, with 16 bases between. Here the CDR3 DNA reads TGTGCCAGCAGATCAGGGGTGGGAGTTAATGAGCAGTTCTTC. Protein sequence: CASRSGVGVNEQFF.

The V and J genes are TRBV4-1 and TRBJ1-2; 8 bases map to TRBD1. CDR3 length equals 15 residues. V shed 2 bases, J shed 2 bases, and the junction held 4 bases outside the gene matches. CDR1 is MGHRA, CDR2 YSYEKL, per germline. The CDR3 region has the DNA TGCGCCAGCAGCCAACCCCGGACAGGGAACTATGGCTACACCTTC. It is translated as CASSQPRTGNYGYTF.

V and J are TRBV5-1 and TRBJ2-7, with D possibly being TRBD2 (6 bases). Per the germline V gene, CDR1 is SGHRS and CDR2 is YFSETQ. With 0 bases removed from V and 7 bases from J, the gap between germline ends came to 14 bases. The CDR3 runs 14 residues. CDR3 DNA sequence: TGCGCCAGCAGCTTGGAGGCCCCAGGAGGGGAGCAGTACTTC. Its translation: CASSLEAPGGEQYF.

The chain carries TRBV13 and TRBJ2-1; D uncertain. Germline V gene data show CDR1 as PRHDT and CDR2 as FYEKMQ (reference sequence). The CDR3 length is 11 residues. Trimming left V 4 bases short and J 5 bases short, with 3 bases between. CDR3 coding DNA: TGTGCCAGCAGCTCTAACAATGAGCAGTTCTTC. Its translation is CASSSNNEQFF. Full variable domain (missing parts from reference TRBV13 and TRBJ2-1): AAGVIQSPRHLIKEKRETATLKCYPIPRHDTVYWYQQGPGQDPQFLISFYEKMQSDKGSIPDRFSAQQFSDYHSELNMSSLELGDSALYFCASSSNNEQFFGPGTRLTVL.

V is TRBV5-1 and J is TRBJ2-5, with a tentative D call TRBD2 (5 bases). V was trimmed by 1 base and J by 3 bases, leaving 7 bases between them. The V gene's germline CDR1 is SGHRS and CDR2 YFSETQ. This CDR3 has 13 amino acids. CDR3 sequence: CASSLNGEETQYF. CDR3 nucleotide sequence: TGCGCCAGCAGCTTGAACGGGGAAGAGACCCAGTACTTC.

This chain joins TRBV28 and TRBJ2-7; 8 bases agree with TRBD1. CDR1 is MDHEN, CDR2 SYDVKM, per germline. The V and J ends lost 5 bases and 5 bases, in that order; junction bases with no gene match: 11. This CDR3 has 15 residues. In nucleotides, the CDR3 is TGTGCCAGCAGTGCGTGGACAGGGCGCGGGAACGAGCAGTACTTC. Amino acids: CASSAWTGRGNEQYF.